What follows are 5 T cell receptor beta chains derived from one specimen sequenced in a study of blood T cell repertoires in COVID-19 (dated by TCRdb to the early 2020s). The method was the immunoSEQ multiplex PCR assay. The table comes from immuneACCESS by way of TCRdb, which keeps in-frame sequences with V and J called. Part of the clones is missing from these tables; in studies checked, under half for an unresolved V gene and the rest for unknown reasons. Across this sample there are roughly 43,000 clones, with roughly nine tenths seen only once. Jointly, the top ten make up about a sixth of the sample. Source material: peripheral blood. These TCRs come from a man between 65 and 85 years old with active COVID-19.

The rearrangement joins TRBV7-9 to TRBJ2-3; tentatively, D is TRBD2 (6 bases). The CDR3 length is 16 residues. Between the trimmed V and J ends, which lost 5 bases and 1 base, there was a span of 16 bases. Germline loops: CDR1 SEHNR, CDR2 FQNEAQ (reference sequence). The CDR3 DNA follows: TGTGCCAGCAGCCCCCCGACAGTAGCGGGCACAGATACGCAGTATTTT. It is translated as CASSPPTVAGTDTQYF.

The chain has TRBV3-1 (or the pseudogene TRBV3-2) and TRBJ1-6; D is perhaps TRBD1 (5 bases). Looked up from germline, CDR1 is LGHDT and CDR2 is YNNKEL (reference sequence). The length of the CDR3 is 15 residues. Between the trimmed V and J ends, which lost 4 bases and 2 bases, there was a span of 9 bases. The CDR3 spells CASSLDSTYNSPLHF. The CDR3 nucleotides read TGTGCCAGCAGCCTCGACAGTACCTATAATTCACCCCTCCACTTT.

CDR3 coding DNA: TGCGCCAGCAGCCAAGATTTGTTTCGGACAGGGGAGGTGGTAGCTTTCTTT. This gives the protein CASSQDLFRTGEVVAFF. The rearrangement links TRBV4-3 to TRBJ1-1, with TRBD1 matching over 9 bases. Germline V lookup: CDR1 LGHNA, CDR2 YSLEER. The CDR3 consists of 17 residues. After removal of 0 bases from V and 10 bases from J, the junction contained 15 bases not matched to a gene.

The chain uses TRBV10-3 and TRBJ1-1; perhaps TRBD1 as D (6 bases). This CDR3 has 15 amino acids. Per germline, CDR1 ENHRY and CDR2 SYGVKD. The germline V and J ends were trimmed by 4 bases and 0 bases, with 12 bases remaining between them. Here the CDR3 reads CAISGSTGLNTEAFF. CDR3 nucleotides: TGTGCCATCAGTGGCAGTACAGGGCTGAACACTGAAGCTTTCTTT.

This chain connects TRBV6-5 to TRBJ1-5, with 9 nucleotides matching TRBD1. Germline V gene lookup returns CDR1 MNHEY and CDR2 SVGAGI. V lost 4 bases, J lost 7 bases, and 5 bases stayed unmatched. The CDR3 totals 14 residues. CDR3 in amino acids: CASSWGQGGQPQHF. CDR3 sequence (DNA): TGTGCCAGCAGTTGGGGACAGGGAGGCCAGCCCCAGCATTTT.